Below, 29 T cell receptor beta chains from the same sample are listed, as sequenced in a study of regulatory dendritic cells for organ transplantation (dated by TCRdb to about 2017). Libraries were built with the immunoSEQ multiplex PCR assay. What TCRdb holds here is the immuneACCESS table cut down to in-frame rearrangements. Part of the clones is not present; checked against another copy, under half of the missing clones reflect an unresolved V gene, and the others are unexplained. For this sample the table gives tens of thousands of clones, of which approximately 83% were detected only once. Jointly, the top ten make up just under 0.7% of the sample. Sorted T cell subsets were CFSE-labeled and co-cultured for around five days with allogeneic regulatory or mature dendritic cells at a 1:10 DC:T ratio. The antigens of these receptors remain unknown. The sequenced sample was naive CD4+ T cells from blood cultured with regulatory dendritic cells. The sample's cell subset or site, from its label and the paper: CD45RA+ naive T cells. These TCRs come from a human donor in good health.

CDR3 sequence reads: CASKEERTRTDTQYF. The CDR3 DNA sequence: TGTGCCAGCAAAGAGGAGAGGACGCGCACAGATACGCAGTATTTT. V gene TRBV5-5 combines with J gene TRBJ2-3; D ambiguous. V was shortened by 6 bases and J by 1 base, with 15 bases between the two germline ends. CDR1 and CDR2 from the germline V gene are SGHKS and YYEKEE (reference sequence). CDR3 length: 15 residues.

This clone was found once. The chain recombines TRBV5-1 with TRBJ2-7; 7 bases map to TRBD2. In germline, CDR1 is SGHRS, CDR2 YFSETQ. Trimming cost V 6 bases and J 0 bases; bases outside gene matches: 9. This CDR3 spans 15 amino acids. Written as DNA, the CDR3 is TGCGCCAGCAACAATCCGGGACTACCCTCCTACGAGCAGTACTTC. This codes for CASNNPGLPSYEQYF.

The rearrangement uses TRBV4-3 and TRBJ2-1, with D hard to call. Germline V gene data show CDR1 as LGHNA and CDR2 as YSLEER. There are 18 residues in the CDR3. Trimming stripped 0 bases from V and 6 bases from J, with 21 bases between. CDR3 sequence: CASSQDLAGWAPPNEQFF. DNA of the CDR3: TGCGCCAGCAGCCAAGATCTTGCCGGCTGGGCTCCCCCCAATGAGCAGTTCTTC.

The CDR3 loop reads CASSLGGTVTGELFF. CDR3 DNA sequence: TGTGCCAGCAGCTTAGGGGGCACCGTTACCGGGGAGCTGTTTTTT. V usage is TRBV7-2 and J usage is TRBJ2-2; possible D gene TRBD1, 5 bases. Germline V gives CDR1 SGHTA, CDR2 FQGNSA. Trimming took off 1 base at V and 5 bases at J, with 11 bases between the two ends. The CDR3 has 15 residues.

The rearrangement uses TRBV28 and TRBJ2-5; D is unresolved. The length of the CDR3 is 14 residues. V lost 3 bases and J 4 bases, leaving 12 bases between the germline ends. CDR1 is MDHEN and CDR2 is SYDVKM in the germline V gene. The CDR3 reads CASSLGWGIETQYF. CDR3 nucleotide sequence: TGTGCCAGCAGTTTGGGGTGGGGAATAGAGACCCAGTACTTC.

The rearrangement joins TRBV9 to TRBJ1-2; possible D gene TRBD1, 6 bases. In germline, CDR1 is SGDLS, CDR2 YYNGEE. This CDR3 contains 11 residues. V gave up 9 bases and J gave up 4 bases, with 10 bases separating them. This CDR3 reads CATGGLYGYTF. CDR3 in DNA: TGTGCCACCGGGGGCCTCTATGGCTACACCTTC.

CDR3 residues: CASSLRDSYNEQFF. The CDR3 bases are TGTGCCAGCAGCTTACGGGACAGTTACAATGAGCAGTTCTTC. The rearrangement links TRBV7-8 to TRBJ2-1; 7 bases fit TRBD1. Germline CDR1 and CDR2: SGHVS and FQNEAQ. V lost 2 bases to trimming and J lost 4 bases; unmatched junction nucleotides: 2. The CDR3 spans 14 residues.

The CDR3 coding sequence is TGTGCCAGTAGTGGCCGCGGGCACACAGATACGCAGTATTTT. This encodes CASSGRGHTDTQYF. The chain employs TRBV19 and TRBJ2-3, with D possibly TRBD2 on 5 matching bases. Per germline, CDR1 LNHDA and CDR2 SQIVND (reference sequence). V gave up 5 bases and J gave up 2 bases, with 11 bases separating them. CDR3 length: 14 residues.

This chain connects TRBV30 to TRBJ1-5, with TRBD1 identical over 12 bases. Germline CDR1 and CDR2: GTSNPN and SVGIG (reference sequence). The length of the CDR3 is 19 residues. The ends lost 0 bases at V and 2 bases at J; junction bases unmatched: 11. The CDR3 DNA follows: TGTGCCTGGAGTGTCCTCCGGGACAGGGGGCGAGGGGGCAATCAGCCCCAGCATTTT. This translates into CAWSVLRDRGRGGNQPQHF.

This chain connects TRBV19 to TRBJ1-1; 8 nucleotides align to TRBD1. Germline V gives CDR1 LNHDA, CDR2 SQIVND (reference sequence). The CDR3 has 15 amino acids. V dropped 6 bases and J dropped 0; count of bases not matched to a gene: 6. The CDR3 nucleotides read TGTGCCAGTAGACCCAAGGGACAGGTGAACACTGAAGCTTTCTTT. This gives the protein CASRPKGQVNTEAFF. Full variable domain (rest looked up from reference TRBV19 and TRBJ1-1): DGGITQSPKYLFRKEGQNVTLSCEQNLNHDAMYWYRQDPGQGLRLIYYSQIVNDFQKGDIAEGYSVSREKKESFPLTVTSAQKNPTAFYLCASRPKGQVNTEAFFGQGTRLTVV.

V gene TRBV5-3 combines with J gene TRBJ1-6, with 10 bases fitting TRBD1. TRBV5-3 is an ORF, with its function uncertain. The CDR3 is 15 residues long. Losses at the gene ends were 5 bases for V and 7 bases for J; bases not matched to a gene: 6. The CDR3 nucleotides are TGTGCCAGAAGTCGTCCGGGACAGGGGAATTCACCCCTCCACTTT. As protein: CARSRPGQGNSPLHF.

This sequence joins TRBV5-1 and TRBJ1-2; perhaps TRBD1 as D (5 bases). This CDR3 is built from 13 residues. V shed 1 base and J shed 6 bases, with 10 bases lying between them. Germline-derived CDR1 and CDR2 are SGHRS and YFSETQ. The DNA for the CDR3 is TGCGCCAGCAGCTTGTATGGGACGGATGGCTACACCTTC. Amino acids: CASSLYGTDGYTF.

The CDR3 DNA is TGTGCCAGCACTAGGCCGGGACAGGGGATAGATACGCAGTATTTT. Its protein product is CASTRPGQGIDTQYF. The chain is built from TRBV2 and TRBJ2-3, with 10 bases identical to TRBD1. This CDR3 region has 15 residues. With 7 bases clipped from V and 5 bases from J, the junction kept 9 bases outside the gene matches. Germline assignment: CDR1 SNHLY and CDR2 FYNNEI. The full variable domain, completed using reference TRBV2 and TRBJ2-3, is EPEVTQTPSHQVTQMGQEVILRCVPISNHLYFYWYRQILGQKVEFLVSFYNNEISEKSEIFDDQFSVERPDGSNFTLKIRSTKLEDSAMYFCASTRPGQGIDTQYFGPGTRLTVL.

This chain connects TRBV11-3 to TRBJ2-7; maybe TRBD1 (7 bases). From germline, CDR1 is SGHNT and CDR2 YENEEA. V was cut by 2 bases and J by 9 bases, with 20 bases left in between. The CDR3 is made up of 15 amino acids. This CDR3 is CASSLTGRQGGRQYF. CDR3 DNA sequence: TGTGCCAGCAGCTTAACCGGGCGGCAGGGGGGTCGGCAGTACTTC.

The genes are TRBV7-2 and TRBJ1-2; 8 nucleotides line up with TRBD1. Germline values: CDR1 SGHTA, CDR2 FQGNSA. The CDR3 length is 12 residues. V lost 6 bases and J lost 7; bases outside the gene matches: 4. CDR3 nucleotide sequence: TGTGCCAGCAGGGACAGGGTGGGTGGCTACACCTTC. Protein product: CASRDRVGGYTF.

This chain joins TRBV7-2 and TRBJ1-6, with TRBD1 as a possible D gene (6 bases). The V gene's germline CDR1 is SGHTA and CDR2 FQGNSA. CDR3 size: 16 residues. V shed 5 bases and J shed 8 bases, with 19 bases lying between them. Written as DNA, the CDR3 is TGTGCCAGCAGCCCGACCAGGGGTGGGCTATATTCACCCCTCCACTTT. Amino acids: CASSPTRGGLYSPLHF. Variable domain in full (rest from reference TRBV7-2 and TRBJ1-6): GAGVSQSPSNKVTEKGKDVELRCDPISGHTALYWYRQSLGQGLEFLIYFQGNSAPDKSGLPSDRFSAERTGGSVSTLTIQRTQQEDSAVYLCASSPTRGGLYSPLHFGNGTRLTVT.

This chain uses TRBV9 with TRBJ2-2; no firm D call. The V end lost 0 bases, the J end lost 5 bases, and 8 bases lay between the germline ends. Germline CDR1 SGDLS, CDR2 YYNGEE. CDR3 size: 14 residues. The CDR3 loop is CASSVGQPTGELFF. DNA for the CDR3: TGTGCCAGCAGCGTAGGCCAGCCTACCGGGGAGCTGTTTTTT.

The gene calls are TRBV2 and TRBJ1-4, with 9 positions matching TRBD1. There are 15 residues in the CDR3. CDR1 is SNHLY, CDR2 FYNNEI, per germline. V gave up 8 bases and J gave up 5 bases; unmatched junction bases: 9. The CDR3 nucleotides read TGTGCCAGCGGAAACTCAGACAGGGGGAATGAAAAACTGTTTTTT. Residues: CASGNSDRGNEKLFF.

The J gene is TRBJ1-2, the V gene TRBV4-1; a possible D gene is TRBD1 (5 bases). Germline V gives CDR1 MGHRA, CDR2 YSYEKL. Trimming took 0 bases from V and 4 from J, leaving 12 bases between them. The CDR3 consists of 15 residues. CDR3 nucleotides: TGCGCCAGCAGCCAAGAGCCCGGGGCCCTCTATGGCTACACCTTC. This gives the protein CASSQEPGALYGYTF.

The CDR3 is CASSQNEGFHGYTF. In nucleotides, the CDR3 is TGTGCCAGCAGCCAAAACGAGGGATTCCATGGCTACACCTTC. This chain uses TRBV5-4 with TRBJ1-2; no definite D call. The CDR3 extends over 14 amino acids. Per germline, CDR1 SGHNT and CDR2 YYREEE (reference sequence). The V end was cut by 4 bases, the J end by 6 bases, with 16 bases between.

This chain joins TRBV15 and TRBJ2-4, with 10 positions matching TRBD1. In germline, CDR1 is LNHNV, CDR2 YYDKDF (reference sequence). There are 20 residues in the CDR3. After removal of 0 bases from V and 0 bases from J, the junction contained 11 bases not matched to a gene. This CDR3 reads CATSRDRDRGNFLAKNIQYF. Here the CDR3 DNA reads TGTGCCACCAGCAGAGATCGGGACAGGGGCAACTTTCTAGCCAAAAACATTCAGTACTTC.

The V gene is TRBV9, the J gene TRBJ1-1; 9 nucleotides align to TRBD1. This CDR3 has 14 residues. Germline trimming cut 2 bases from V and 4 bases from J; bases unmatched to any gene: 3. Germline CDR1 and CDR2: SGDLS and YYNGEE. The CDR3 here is CASSVDRGATEAFF. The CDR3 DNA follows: TGTGCCAGCAGCGTGGACAGGGGCGCCACTGAAGCTTTCTTT.

CDR3 amino acids: CSAKQQLEQYF. DNA for the CDR3: TGCAGTGCTAAACAACAGTTGGAGCAGTACTTC. This chain connects TRBV20-1 to TRBJ2-7; D unclear. The CDR3 runs 11 residues. Trimming left V 4 bases short and J 7 bases short, with 11 bases between. The germline gives CDR1 DFQATT, CDR2 SNEGSKA (reference sequence).

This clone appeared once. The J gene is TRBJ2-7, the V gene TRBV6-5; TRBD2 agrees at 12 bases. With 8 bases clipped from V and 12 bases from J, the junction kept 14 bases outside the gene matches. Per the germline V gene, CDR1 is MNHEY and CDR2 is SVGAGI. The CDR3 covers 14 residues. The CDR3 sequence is CASGKGLAGPFLYF. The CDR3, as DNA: TGTGCCAGCGGAAAAGGACTAGCGGGGCCCTTTTTGTACTTC.

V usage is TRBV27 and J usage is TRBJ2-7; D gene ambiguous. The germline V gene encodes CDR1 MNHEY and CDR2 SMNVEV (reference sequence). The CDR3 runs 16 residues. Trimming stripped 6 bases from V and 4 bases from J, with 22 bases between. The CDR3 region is CASRQRLAHTGYEQYF. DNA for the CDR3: TGTGCCAGCAGGCAACGACTGGCCCATACTGGATACGAGCAGTACTTC.

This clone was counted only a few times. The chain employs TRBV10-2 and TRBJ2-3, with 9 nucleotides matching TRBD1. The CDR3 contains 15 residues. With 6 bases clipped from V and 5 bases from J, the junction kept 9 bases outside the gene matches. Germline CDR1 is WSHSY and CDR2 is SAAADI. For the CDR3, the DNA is TGCGCCAGCAGCAGACAGGGGGTAAAGGAAGATACGCAGTATTTT. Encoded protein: CASSRQGVKEDTQYF.

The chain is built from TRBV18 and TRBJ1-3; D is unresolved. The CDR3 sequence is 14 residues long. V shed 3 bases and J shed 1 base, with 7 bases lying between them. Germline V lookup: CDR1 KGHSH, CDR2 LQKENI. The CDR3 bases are TGTGCCAGCTCACCTTTGGATTCTGGAAACACCATATATTTT. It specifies CASSPLDSGNTIYF.

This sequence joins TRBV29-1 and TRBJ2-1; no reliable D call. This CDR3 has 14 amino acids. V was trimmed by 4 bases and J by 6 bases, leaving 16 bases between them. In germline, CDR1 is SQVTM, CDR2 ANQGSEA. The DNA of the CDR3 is TGCAGCGTTGGAGGTAGTAGGTTTGCCAATGAGCAGTTCTTC. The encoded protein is CSVGGSRFANEQFF.

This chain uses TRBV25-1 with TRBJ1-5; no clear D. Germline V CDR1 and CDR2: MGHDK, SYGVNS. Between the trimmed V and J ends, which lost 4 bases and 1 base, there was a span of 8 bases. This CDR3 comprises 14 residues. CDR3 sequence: CASSGFMSNQPQHF. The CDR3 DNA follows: TGTGCCAGCAGTGGCTTCATGAGCAATCAGCCCCAGCATTTT.